Below, one TCR beta chain is given with its context. Its target is not known. V lost 7 bases and J lost 4, with 11 bases in between. CDR1 and CDR2 (germline): SNHLY, FYNNEI. This CDR3 spans 13 amino acids. The data were obtained in a study of blood T cells in healthy people across ages. Study-wide results and caveats: Observed TCR beta diversity per million T cells went down as age went up. This fall followed a roughly linear course with age. Long-lived donors exceeded aged donors in naive CD4+ cells and diversity.

A second roughly 6 to 11 cycle PCR used barcoded and J-beta primers. The study obtained at least 3 million CDR3-containing paired-end reads from every sample. Via MiXCR, TCRdb re-called the 5' RACE reads, giving one row per CDR3 protein. This sample has fewer than 1,200,000 distinct CDR3 sequences, with under 30% found just once. The donors, all healthy, were Caucasians living in Russia, aged 6 to 90. These same records also appear under a second study, on T cells of mothers and their children.

This clonotype was sampled from a girl aged 2-10 years in good health. The chain couples TRBV2 to TRBJ2-1; weak D call: TRBD2 (6 bases). Sequencing was performed on blood. Written as DNA, the CDR3 is TGTGCCAGCAAGCAGCGGGTGTACAATGAGCAGTTCTTC. Protein product: CASKQRVYNEQFF.